This entry lists 27 T cell receptor beta chains sequenced from one sample in a study of technical replicates of blood from several donors. The data were produced by immunoSEQ multiplex PCR, yet TCRdb's version contains in-frame clones alone and is incomplete. The sample includes roughly 79,000 clones, 95% seen only once; the top ten take about 0.36%. Material for sequencing was T cells isolated from PBMCs. These receptor sequences come from a human donor in good health.

The chain couples TRBV20-1 to TRBJ2-7, with TRBD1 identical over 7 bases. V gave up 5 bases and J gave up 4 bases; unmatched junction bases: 2. CDR3 length: 11 residues. Germline CDR1 is DFQATT and CDR2 is SNEGSKA (reference sequence). The CDR3 reads CSAQTGYEQYF. The CDR3 DNA reads TGCAGTGCTCAGACAGGGTACGAGCAGTACTTC.

The V call is TRBV5-1, the J call TRBJ1-1; possibly TRBD1 for D (5 bases). The V end was cut by 7 bases, the J end by 4 bases, with 20 bases between. The germline CDR1 and CDR2 sequences are SGHRS and YFSETQ. The CDR3 totals 15 residues. CDR3: CASQIGHHLSTEAFF. CDR3 nucleotides: TGCGCCAGCCAGATAGGACATCATCTTAGCACTGAAGCTTTCTTT. The full variable domain, completed using reference TRBV5-1 and TRBJ1-1, is KAGVTQTPRYLIKTRGQQVTLSCSPISGHRSVSWYQQTPGQGLQFLFEYFSETQRNKGNFPGRFSGRQFSNSRSEMNVSTLELGDSALYLCASQIGHHLSTEAFFGQGTRLTVV.

The chain uses TRBV9 and TRBJ2-1; the match to TRBD1 covers 9 bases. The V gene's germline CDR1 is SGDLS and CDR2 YYNGEE. After removal of 4 bases from V and 8 bases from J, the junction contained 16 bases not matched to a gene. This CDR3 has 17 amino acids. CDR3 nucleotide sequence: TGTGCCAGCAGCAAGGGTAGGTGGGACAGGGATTATGATGAGCAGTTCTTC. It encodes CASSKGRWDRDYDEQFF.

The V call is TRBV4-1, the J call TRBJ2-7, with 8 bases that match TRBD2. The germline V gene has CDR1 MGHRA and CDR2 YSYEKL. The CDR3 spans 16 residues. V was clipped by 1 base and J by 5 bases; unmatched bases: 10. The CDR3 sequence is CASSQGGTSGLNEQYF. CDR3 nucleotide sequence: TGCGCCAGCAGCCAAGGGGGCACTAGCGGCTTAAACGAGCAGTACTTC.

This rearrangement joins TRBV5-4 to TRBJ2-1, with D possibly being TRBD2 (6 bases). There are 16 residues in the CDR3. Per the germline V gene, CDR1 is SGHNT and CDR2 is YYREEE (reference sequence). The ends were cut back, 6 bases at V and 5 bases at J, with 21 bases in the middle. Written as DNA, the CDR3 is TGTGCCAGCATGCCCCAAGGCGGGATAAGCCACAATGAGCAGTTCTTC. It is translated as CASMPQGGISHNEQFF.

The chain carries TRBV27 and TRBJ2-3; 7 bases align to TRBD1. V dropped 2 bases and J dropped 4; count of bases not matched to a gene: 6. CDR3 size: 15 residues. The germline CDR1 and CDR2 sequences are MNHEY and SMNVEV (reference sequence). Written as DNA, the CDR3 is TGTGCCAGCAGTTTACCCCCTACAGGGGCAGATACGCAGTATTTT. It translates to CASSLPPTGADTQYF.

This chain joins TRBV12-5 and TRBJ1-1, with 9 bases that match TRBD1. The CDR3 totals 16 residues. Germline V lookup: CDR1 LGHNT, CDR2 FRNRAP. Trimming took 6 bases from V and 0 from J; bases not matched to a gene: 8. This CDR3 reads CASGNPGTGMNTEAFF. In nucleotides, the CDR3 is TGTGCTAGTGGGAACCCCGGGACAGGGATGAACACTGAAGCTTTCTTT.

This chain joins TRBV5-1 and TRBJ1-1, with TRBD1 as a possible D gene (6 bases). This CDR3 contains 13 residues. CDR1 and CDR2 (germline): SGHRS, YFSETQ. V shed 1 base and J shed 6 bases, with 10 bases lying between them. DNA of the CDR3: TGCGCCAGCAGCTTGATACAGGGCGCTGAAGCTTTCTTT. Protein product: CASSLIQGAEAFF.

The rearrangement links TRBV15 to TRBJ1-2; maybe TRBD1 (6 bases). The V and J ends lost 8 bases and 3 bases respectively, with 13 bases between them. The CDR3 contains 13 residues. The germline CDR1 and CDR2 sequences are LNHNV and YYDKDF (reference sequence). Here the CDR3 reads CATAGDRHYGYTF. CDR3 sequence (DNA): TGTGCCACCGCGGGAGACAGGCACTATGGCTACACCTTC.

The genes are TRBV5-8 and TRBJ2-7; tentatively, D is TRBD2 (6 bases). CDR1 is SGHTS and CDR2 is YDEGEE in the germline V gene. The CDR3 totals 13 residues. Trimming pared 2 bases from V and 3 bases from J, leaving 9 bases between. The CDR3 DNA sequence: TGTGCCAGCAGCTTTACTAGCCTCTACGAGCAGTACTTC. This translates into CASSFTSLYEQYF.

This clone has only a few counts. V and J are TRBV19 and TRBJ1-1, with TRBD1 as a possible D gene (6 bases). Germline V CDR1 and CDR2: LNHDA, SQIVND (reference sequence). CDR3 size: 13 residues. V was trimmed by 4 bases and J by 1 base, leaving 7 bases between them. The CDR3 coding sequence is TGTGCCAGTAGTACGACAGGGAACACTGAAGCTTTCTTT. It translates to CASSTTGNTEAFF.

The chain combines TRBV6-5 with TRBJ1-4; D ambiguous. Per the germline V gene, CDR1 is MNHEY and CDR2 is SVGAGI. This CDR3 is built from 13 residues. The ends were cut back, 2 bases at V and 5 bases at J, with 6 bases in the middle. The CDR3: CASSYGGNEKLFF. CDR3 coding DNA: TGTGCCAGCAGTTACGGTGGCAATGAAAAACTGTTTTTT.

The chain links TRBV29-1 to TRBJ1-4, with D perhaps matching TRBD1 (6 bases). This CDR3 is 17 amino acids long. V was shortened by 8 bases and J by 1 base, with 23 bases between the two germline ends. The germline gives CDR1 SQVTM, CDR2 ANQGSEA. In DNA form, the CDR3 reads TGCAGCTCCTCCCGGAGGGGGGGCGATGGAACTAATGAAAAACTGTTTTTT. This translates into CSSSRRGGDGTNEKLFF.

The chain carries TRBV27 and TRBJ2-1; 7 bases fit TRBD2. V lost 2 bases to trimming and J lost 4 bases; unmatched junction nucleotides: 5. Germline CDR1 is MNHEY and CDR2 is SMNVEV (reference sequence). The CDR3 sequence is 15 residues long. In nucleotides, the CDR3 is TGTGCCAGCAGTTTAAATGTAGCGGGTTACAATGAGCAGTTCTTC. It yields the protein CASSLNVAGYNEQFF.

The V gene is TRBV28, the J gene TRBJ2-5; 8 bases line up with TRBD2. Germline CDR1 MDHEN, CDR2 SYDVKM. Losses at the gene ends were 6 bases for V and 5 bases for J; bases not matched to a gene: 2. The CDR3 is made up of 12 amino acids. The CDR3 region is CASRREVETQYF. In DNA form, the CDR3 reads TGTGCCAGCAGGCGGGAGGTGGAGACCCAGTACTTC.

The J gene is TRBJ2-2, the V gene TRBV4-2, with TRBD2 matching over 7 bases. Germline loops: CDR1 LGHNA, CDR2 YNFKEQ. The CDR3 consists of 19 residues. V lost 0 bases and J lost 3; bases outside the gene matches: 13. The CDR3 loop reads CASSQDKVFGGGDTGELFF. Written as DNA, the CDR3 is TGTGCCAGCAGCCAAGATAAAGTATTTGGTGGGGGGGACACCGGGGAGCTGTTTTTT.

The gene calls are TRBV7-9 and TRBJ2-3, with a possible D match to TRBD2 (6 bases). The CDR3 is made up of 11 amino acids. Germline V CDR1 and CDR2: SEHNR, FQNEAQ (reference sequence). V was trimmed by 11 bases and J by 3 bases, leaving 9 bases between them. The CDR3 DNA reads TGTGCCCACGGGGGAACAGATACGCAGTATTTT. Translated, it gives CAHGGTDTQYF.

The J gene is TRBJ2-7, the V gene TRBV27; D call uncertain. V was trimmed by 1 base and J by 0 bases, leaving 10 bases between them. From germline, CDR1 is MNHEY and CDR2 SMNVEV (reference sequence). The CDR3 contains 15 residues. CDR3 protein: CASSLYFSSSYEQYF. CDR3 in DNA: TGTGCCAGCAGTTTATACTTTTCTAGCTCCTACGAGCAGTACTTC.

The rearrangement links TRBV7-2 to TRBJ2-1; no clear D gene. V was trimmed by 3 bases and J by 3 bases, leaving 12 bases between them. This CDR3 is 15 amino acids long. Germline-derived CDR1 and CDR2 are SGHTA and FQGNSA. CDR3 bases: TGTGCCAGCAGCTTTAGTGGGCTGTTCTACAATGAGCAGTTCTTC. Protein: CASSFSGLFYNEQFF.

This chain connects TRBV4-3 to TRBJ1-4; TRBD1 is a possible D gene (6 bases). The CDR3 has 18 amino acids. Germline-derived CDR1 and CDR2 are LGHNA and YSLEER. V dropped 3 bases and J dropped 0 bases, with 17 bases sitting between them. The CDR3: CASSHGPGHSTTNEKLFF. The DNA for the CDR3 is TGCGCCAGCAGCCACGGTCCGGGACATAGTACAACTAATGAAAAACTGTTTTTT.

J is TRBJ1-4 and V is TRBV19; D is perhaps TRBD1 (5 bases). Trimming removed 5 bases at V and 6 bases at J, with 13 bases between. Germline V gene lookup returns CDR1 LNHDA and CDR2 SQIVND (reference sequence). The CDR3 spans 14 residues. CDR3 residues: CASSFLPGDEKLFF. The CDR3 nucleotides read TGTGCCAGTAGTTTTTTGCCGGGGGATGAAAAACTGTTTTTT.

The chain uses TRBV5-6 and TRBJ2-2, with D tentatively TRBD2 (5 bases). The CDR3 is 14 amino acids. Germline CDR1 reads SGHDT; CDR2 reads YYEEEE. V was clipped by 1 base and J by 4 bases, with 8 bases between them. The CDR3 DNA sequence: TGTGCCAGCAGCTTGACGGGGAGCACCGGGGAGCTGTTTTTT. Its protein product is CASSLTGSTGELFF.

The chain joins TRBV11-1 to TRBJ2-7; D gene unclear. CDR3 length equals 13 residues. In germline, CDR1 is SGHAT, CDR2 FQDESV (reference sequence). With 1 base removed from V and 2 bases from J, the gap between germline ends came to 6 bases. CDR3 nucleotide sequence: TGTGCCAGCAGCTTAGAACAGACCTACGAGCAGTACTTC. Translating gives CASSLEQTYEQYF.

CDR3 bases: TGTGCCAGCAGCTTAGGTCAGGGCCCTTATGGCTACACCTTC. It codes for CASSLGQGPYGYTF. This sequence joins TRBV13 and TRBJ1-2; tentative D call: TRBD1 (5 bases). The germline V gene has CDR1 PRHDT and CDR2 FYEKMQ (reference sequence). V was pared by 0 bases and J by 5 bases, with 10 bases between. The CDR3 is made up of 14 amino acids.

V gene TRBV7-2 combines with J gene TRBJ1-1; 8 bases are shared with TRBD1. Germline loops: CDR1 SGHTA, CDR2 FQGNSA. Trimming took 2 bases from V and 3 from J; bases not matched to a gene: 2. The CDR3 loop spans 14 amino acids. The CDR3 reads CASSLLTGDTEAFF. For the CDR3, the DNA is TGTGCCAGCAGCTTACTGACAGGGGACACTGAAGCTTTCTTT.

This chain links TRBV7-8 with TRBJ2-7; the D is unclear. Trimming shortened V by 2 bases and J by 10 bases, and 9 bases separated the two germline ends. The germline gives CDR1 SGHVS, CDR2 FQNEAQ. CDR3 size: 11 residues. CDR3 bases: TGTGCCAGCAGCTTATCCGGTTTACAGTACTTC. Translation gives CASSLSGLQYF.

The rearrangement links TRBV4-1 to TRBJ2-5; 8 bases match TRBD2. In germline, CDR1 is MGHRA, CDR2 YSYEKL. V was clipped by 3 bases and J by 0 bases; unmatched bases: 3. The CDR3 spans 15 residues. The CDR3 DNA reads TGCGCCAGCAGCCACAGCGGGAGTTACCAAGAGACCCAGTACTTC. It translates to CASSHSGSYQETQYF.